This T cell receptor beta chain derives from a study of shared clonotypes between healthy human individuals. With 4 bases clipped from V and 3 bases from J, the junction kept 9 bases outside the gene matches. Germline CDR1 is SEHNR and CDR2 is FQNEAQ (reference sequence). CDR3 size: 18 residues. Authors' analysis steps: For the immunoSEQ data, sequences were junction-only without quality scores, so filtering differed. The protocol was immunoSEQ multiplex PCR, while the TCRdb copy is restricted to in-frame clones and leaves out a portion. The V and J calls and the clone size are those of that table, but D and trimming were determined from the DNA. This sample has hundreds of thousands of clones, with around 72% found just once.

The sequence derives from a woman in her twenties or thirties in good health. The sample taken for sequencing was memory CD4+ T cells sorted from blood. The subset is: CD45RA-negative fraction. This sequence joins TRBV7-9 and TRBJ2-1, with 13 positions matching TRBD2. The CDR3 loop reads CASSSLPGLAGIYNEQFF. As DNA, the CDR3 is TGTGCCAGCAGCTCCCTCCCGGGACTAGCGGGGATCTACAATGAGCAGTTCTTC. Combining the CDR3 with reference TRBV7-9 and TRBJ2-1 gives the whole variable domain DTGVSQNPRHKITKRGQNVTFRCDPISEHNRLYWYRQTLGQGPEFLTYFQNEAQLEKSRLLSDRFSAERPKGSFSTLEIQRTEQGDSAMYLCASSSLPGLAGIYNEQFFGPGTRLTVL.